The following is a TCR beta chain sequence with its context. The data were obtained in a study of blood T cell repertoires in COVID-19. Data came from immunoSEQ multiplex PCR; TCRdb stores just in-frame clones and leaves some out. The data hold 270,000 or so clones, with 82% observed a single time. In germline, CDR1 is MDHEN, CDR2 SYDVKM. This CDR3 spans 16 amino acids. The trim removed 5 bases at V and 4 bases at J, leaving 13 bases unmatched. The specimen was peripheral blood. The receptor's source is a woman aged 18-29 years with acute or convalescent COVID-19. This sequence joins TRBV28 and TRBJ1-2, with 7 bases identical to TRBD1. The CDR3 protein is CASSPQGSLGTYGYTF. The CDR3 DNA reads TGTGCCAGCAGTCCACAGGGGTCGTTGGGTACCTATGGCTACACCTTC.